This record concerns one T cell receptor beta chain sequence. Its target is not known. The data originate from a study of graft-versus-host responses after intestinal transplantation. Study context: Grafts that recipients had were multivisceral, liver-intestinal, or isolated intestinal transplants. Whole-study findings and limits: Marrow from the recipient contained GvH clones, some of which had appeared first in ileum or blood. Among circulating GvH clones, peak levels were associated with early post-transplant declines in HvG clones.

Libraries were prepared by immunoSEQ multiplex PCR; TCRdb keeps only in-frame clonotypes and omits some of them. The sample contains tens of thousands of clones, approximately 94% of which appear only once. In germline, CDR1 is DFQATT, CDR2 SNEGSKA (reference sequence). The V and J ends lost 3 bases and 2 bases respectively, with 4 bases between them. CDR3 length: 11 residues. The sequenced sample was unstimulated CD4+ T cells sorted from spleen or lymph node cells, obtained before transplant. The genes are TRBV20-1 and TRBJ2-5; D unclear. This sequence was found in a human donor who was the organ donor for an intestinal transplant. The CDR3 loop is CSASLQETQYF. The CDR3 nucleotides are TGCAGTGCTAGTCTGCAAGAGACCCAGTACTTC.